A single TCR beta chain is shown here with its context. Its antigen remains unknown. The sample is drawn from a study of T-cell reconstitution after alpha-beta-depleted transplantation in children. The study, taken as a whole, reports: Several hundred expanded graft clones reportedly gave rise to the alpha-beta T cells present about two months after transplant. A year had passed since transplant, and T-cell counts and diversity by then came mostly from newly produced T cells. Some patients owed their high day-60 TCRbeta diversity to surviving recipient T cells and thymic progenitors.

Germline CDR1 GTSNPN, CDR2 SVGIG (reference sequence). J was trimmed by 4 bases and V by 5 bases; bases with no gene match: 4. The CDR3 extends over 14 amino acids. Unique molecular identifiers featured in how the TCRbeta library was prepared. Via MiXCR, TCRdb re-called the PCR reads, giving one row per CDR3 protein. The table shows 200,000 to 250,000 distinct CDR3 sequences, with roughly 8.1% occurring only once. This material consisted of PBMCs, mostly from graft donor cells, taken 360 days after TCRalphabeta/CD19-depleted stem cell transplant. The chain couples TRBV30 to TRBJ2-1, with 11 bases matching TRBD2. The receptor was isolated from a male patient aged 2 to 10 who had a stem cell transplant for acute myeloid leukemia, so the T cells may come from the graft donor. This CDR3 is CAWQGLAEYNEQFF. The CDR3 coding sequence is TGTGCCTGGCAGGGACTAGCGGAATACAATGAGCAGTTCTTC.